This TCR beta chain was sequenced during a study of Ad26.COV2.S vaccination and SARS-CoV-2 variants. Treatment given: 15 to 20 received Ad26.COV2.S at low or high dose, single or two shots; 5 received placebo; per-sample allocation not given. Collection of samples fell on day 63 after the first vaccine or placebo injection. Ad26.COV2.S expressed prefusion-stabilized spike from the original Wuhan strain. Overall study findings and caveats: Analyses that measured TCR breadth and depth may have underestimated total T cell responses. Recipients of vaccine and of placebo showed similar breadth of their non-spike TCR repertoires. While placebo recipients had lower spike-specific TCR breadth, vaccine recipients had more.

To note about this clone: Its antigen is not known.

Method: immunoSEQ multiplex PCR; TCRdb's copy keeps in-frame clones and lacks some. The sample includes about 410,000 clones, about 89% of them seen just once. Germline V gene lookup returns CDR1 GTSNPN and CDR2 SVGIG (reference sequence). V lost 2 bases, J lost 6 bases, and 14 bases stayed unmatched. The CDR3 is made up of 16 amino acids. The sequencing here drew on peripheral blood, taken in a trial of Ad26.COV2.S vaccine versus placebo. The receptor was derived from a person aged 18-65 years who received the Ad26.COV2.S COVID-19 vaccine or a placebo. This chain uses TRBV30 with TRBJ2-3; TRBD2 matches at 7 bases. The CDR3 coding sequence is TGTGCCTGGAGTCCGGGACTACCGAATTTCAAGGATACGCAGTATTTT. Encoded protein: CAWSPGLPNFKDTQYF.